Detailed here is one T cell receptor (beta chain). Original handling: Amplification from reference gene primers served as the basis for estimated nucleated cell counts. Repertoires were generated with immunoSEQ multiplex PCR, while TCRdb's copy carries only in-frame clones and drops some. That table furnishes V, J and clone size, whereas the DNA furnished D and trimming. Here the sample spans approximately 120,000 clones, approximately 82% being singletons. This sample is drawn from a study of blood T cell repertoires in COVID-19. Study summary: From the United States, Italy and Spain came samples of acute and convalescent COVID-19. PBMCs, B-cell-depleted T cells, or T cells provided the cDNA or gDNA that made up the material.

The CDR3 runs 13 residues. V lost 6 bases and J lost 6; bases outside the gene matches: 6. Germline loops: CDR1 MNHEY, CDR2 SMNVEV (reference sequence). This chain uses TRBV27 with TRBJ2-7; TRBD1 aligns across 9 bases. The clonotype originates from a woman aged 60-70 years with acute or convalescent COVID-19. The sequencing input was peripheral blood. CDR3 amino acids: CASRPGQGREQYF. The CDR3 coding sequence is TGTGCCAGCAGACCGGGACAGGGACGCGAGCAGTACTTC.